Shown below are 9 T cell receptor beta chains from a single sample sequenced in a study of T cells in Graves' hyperthyroidism and ophthalmopathy. TCR beta CDR3 regions were amplified from RNA. First-round RT-PCR with HTBI primers amplified the TCR CDR3 region. TCRdb called the multiplex PCR reads again in MiXCR, with one record for every CDR3 protein. The sample lists approximately 500,000 distinct CDR3 sequences, around 45% occurring once. Sequenced sample: peripheral blood or thyroid tissue (not recorded which). The receptors stem from a woman under 30 with Graves' hyperthyroidism.

A word on this clonotype: A much larger clone sits a single nucleotide away, making a read error possible. This rearrangement joins TRBV7-9 to TRBJ1-2, with TRBD1 matching 7 bases. Germline V lookup: CDR1 SEHNR, CDR2 FQNEAQ (reference sequence). The CDR3 sequence is 18 residues long. CDR3 coding DNA: TGTGCCAGCAGCGCCGTCAGAGGTGACAGGGCGGGCGGCTATGGCTACATCTTC. Translated: CASSAVRGDRAGGYGYIF. Using reference TRBV7-9 and TRBJ1-2 for the parts outside the CDR3, the full variable domain is DTGVSQNPRHKITKRGQNVTFRCDPISEHNRLYWYRQTLGQGPEFLTYFQNEAQLEKSRLLSDRFSAERPKGSFSTLEIQRTEQGDSAMYLCASSAVRGDRAGGYGYIFGSGTRLTVV.

This clonotype was detected many times. The chain uses TRBV11-2 and TRBJ1-1; 8 nucleotides agree with TRBD1. The CDR3 is made up of 17 amino acids. The J segment lost 4 bases and the V segment lost 1 base, leaving 11 bases of the junction unmatched. Germline values: CDR1 SGHAT, CDR2 FQNNGV. Here the CDR3 reads CASSLAVQGAYGTEAFF. CDR3 coding DNA: TGTGCCAGCAGCTTAGCGGTGCAGGGGGCGTATGGCACTGAAGCTTTCTTT.

This clonotype occurred a few times. The chain is built from TRBV25-1 and TRBJ2-7; D might be TRBD1 (5 bases). This CDR3 is 16 amino acids long. Between the trimmed V and J ends, which lost 7 bases and 2 bases, there was a span of 21 bases. Germline CDR1 is MGHDK and CDR2 is SYGVNS. The CDR3 region has the DNA TGTGCCAGCATCCCTAAGTACCCACAGGACGCCTACGAGCAGTACTTC. Protein sequence: CASIPKYPQDAYEQYF.

This clonotype showed up many times. The CDR3 DNA sequence: TGCAGCGTTGAAAGGGACACTAGATACACCTTC. Its translation is CSVERDTRYTF. The chain joins TRBV29-1 to TRBJ1-2; D possibly corresponds to TRBD1 (6 bases). Per the germline V gene, CDR1 is SQVTM and CDR2 is ANQGSEA. The CDR3 totals 11 residues. Trimming left V 2 bases short and J 11 bases short, with 12 bases between.

This clonotype was recorded many times. The chain links TRBV12-3 or TRBV12-4 to TRBJ2-7, with a tentative D call TRBD2 (6 bases). With 6 bases removed from V and 4 bases from J, the gap between germline ends came to 16 bases. CDR3 length: 14 residues. The CDR3 reads CASSPGPGGYEQYF. CDR3 sequence (DNA): TGTGCCAGCAGCCCGGGACCCGGGGGTTACGAGCAGTACTTC.

The V call is TRBV29-1, the J call TRBJ1-2; D gene uncertain. The CDR3 consists of 11 residues. Germline loops: CDR1 SQVTM, CDR2 ANQGSEA. V lost 5 bases and J lost 6, with 10 bases in between. CDR3 nucleotide sequence: TGCAGCGTTAGTGGTGATAATGGCTACACCTTC. This sequence encodes CSVSGDNGYTF.

V is TRBV7-9 and J is TRBJ1-6; no reliable D call. V was shortened by 1 base and J by 3 bases, with 7 bases between the two germline ends. The length of the CDR3 is 15 residues. The V gene's germline CDR1 is SEHNR and CDR2 FQNEAQ (reference sequence). This chain's CDR3 is CASSLVENYNSPLHF. In nucleotides, the CDR3 is TGTGCCAGCAGCTTAGTCGAAAACTATAATTCACCCCTCCACTTT.

As regards this clonotype: This may stem from a read error, because a much larger clone lies one nucleotide away. The J gene is TRBJ2-5, the V gene TRBV7-6; D may match TRBD1 or TRBD2 (5 bases each). The V gene's germline CDR1 is SGHVS and CDR2 FNYEAQ. This CDR3 region has 14 residues. The DNA for the CDR3 is TGTGCCAGCACCAAAGTGGGGGACCAAGAGGCCCAGTACTTC. This codes for CASTKVGDQEAQYF.

In its sample, this clonotype was seen many times. The chain links TRBV7-8 to TRBJ2-2, with 9 nucleotides matching TRBD1. Germline V lookup: CDR1 SGHVS, CDR2 FQNEAQ. V lost 4 bases, J lost 4 bases, and 7 bases stayed unmatched. There are 16 residues in the CDR3. The CDR3, as DNA: TGTGCCAGCAGCTCCCCCCGGGACAGGGTCACCGGGGAGCTGTTTTTT. As protein: CASSSPRDRVTGELFF.